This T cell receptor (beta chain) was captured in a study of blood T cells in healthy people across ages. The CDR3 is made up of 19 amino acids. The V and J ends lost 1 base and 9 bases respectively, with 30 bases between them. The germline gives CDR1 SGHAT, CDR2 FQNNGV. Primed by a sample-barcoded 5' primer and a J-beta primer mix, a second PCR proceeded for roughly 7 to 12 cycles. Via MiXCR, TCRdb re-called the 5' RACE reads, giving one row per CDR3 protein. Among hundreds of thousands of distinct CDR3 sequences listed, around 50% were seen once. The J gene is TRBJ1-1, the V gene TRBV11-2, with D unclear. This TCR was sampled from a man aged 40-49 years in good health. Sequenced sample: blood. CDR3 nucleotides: TGTGCCAGCAGCTTAGTCCGGGGATCAGTGCGCAATATGGTGGGCAAAGCTTTCTTT. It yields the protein CASSLVRGSVRNMVGKAFF.